The 10 T cell receptor beta chains below all came from one sample that was sequenced in a study of blood T cell repertoires in COVID-19. Produced via immunoSEQ multiplex PCR; TCRdb's table is partial and in-frame only. The sample yields about 220,000 clones, roughly four fifths seen once. The sequenced sample was PBMCs or T cells enriched from blood (not recorded which). These receptors all stem from a woman aged 60-75 years who had recovered from COVID-19.

J is TRBJ1-5 and V is TRBV5-6; D not resolved. Trimming took off 4 bases at V and 6 bases at J, with 14 bases between the two ends. This CDR3 has 14 residues. CDR1 is SGHDT and CDR2 is YYEEEE in the germline V gene. This CDR3 reads CASSRRGYRQPQHF. The CDR3 nucleotides read TGTGCCAGCAGCCGGCGGGGATACCGTCAGCCCCAGCATTTT.

V and J are TRBV11-2 and TRBJ1-2; D unclear. The ends were cut back, 3 bases at V and 3 bases at J, with 14 bases in the middle. Germline CDR1 is SGHAT and CDR2 is FQNNGV. The CDR3 has 15 residues. The CDR3 sequence: CASSLGGHLYYGYTF. The DNA for the CDR3 is TGTGCCAGCAGCTTGGGAGGGCACCTTTACTATGGCTACACCTTC. The full variable domain, with the rest looked up from reference TRBV11-2 and TRBJ1-2, is EAGVAQSPRYKIIEKRQSVAFWCNPISGHATLYWYQQILGQGPKLLIQFQNNGVVDDSQLPKDRFSAERLKGVDSTLKIQPAKLEDSAVYLCASSLGGHLYYGYTFGSGTRLTVV.

The rearrangement joins TRBV30 to TRBJ1-3, with 8 bases lining up with TRBD1. After removal of 1 base from V and 2 bases from J, the junction contained 4 bases not matched to a gene. Germline lookup yields CDR1 GTSNPN and CDR2 SVGIG (reference sequence). The CDR3 contains 15 residues. This CDR3 reads CAWSARGQAGNTIYF. CDR3 DNA: TGTGCCTGGAGTGCTCGGGGACAGGCTGGAAACACCATATATTTT.

The chain combines TRBV19 with TRBJ1-3; D possibly corresponds to TRBD1 (5 bases). Germline CDR1 LNHDA, CDR2 SQIVND (reference sequence). The CDR3 loop spans 16 amino acids. With 5 bases removed from V and 1 base from J, the gap between germline ends came to 15 bases. CDR3 amino acids: CASSFPPGGSGNTIYF. The CDR3 region has the DNA TGTGCCAGTAGTTTCCCGCCGGGGGGGTCTGGAAACACCATATATTTT.

CDR3 sequence reads: CASSRGTGIRAFF. CDR3 coding DNA: TGTGCCAGCAGTAGGGGAACAGGGATCAGAGCTTTCTTT. This chain joins TRBV27 and TRBJ1-1; D possibly corresponds to TRBD1 (6 bases). Germline V gene sequence: CDR1 MNHEY, CDR2 SMNVEV (reference sequence). With 5 bases removed from V and 10 bases from J, the gap between germline ends came to 17 bases. The CDR3 extends over 13 amino acids.

This chain connects TRBV7-2 to TRBJ1-1, with 10 positions matching TRBD1. V gave up 5 bases and J gave up 2 bases; unmatched junction bases: 2. Germline V gene lookup returns CDR1 SGHTA and CDR2 FQGNSA. The CDR3 extends over 14 amino acids. The CDR3 region has the DNA TGTGCCAGCAGCCGGACAGGGGGAAACACTGAAGCTTTCTTT. It yields the protein CASSRTGGNTEAFF.

This chain joins TRBV5-3 and TRBJ1-5; D gene unclear. TRBV5-3 is designated an ORF whose function remains uncertain. The CDR3 covers 14 residues. Trimming shortened V by 4 bases and J by 0 bases, and 8 bases separated the two germline ends. The CDR3 nucleotides read TGTGCCAGAAGCGTCGGAGTTAGCAATCAGCCCCAGCATTTT. It yields the protein CARSVGVSNQPQHF.

The chain has TRBV10-3 and TRBJ1-1, with TRBD1 matching over 7 bases. The V and J ends lost 2 bases and 7 bases, in that order; junction bases with no gene match: 10. The germline V gene encodes CDR1 ENHRY and CDR2 SYGVKD. The CDR3 spans 15 residues. This CDR3 is CAISELDRRGNEAFF. The CDR3 DNA is TGTGCCATCAGTGAGCTGGACAGGAGAGGGAATGAAGCTTTCTTT.

The chain links TRBV29-1 to TRBJ1-2; no firm D call. V lost 3 bases to trimming and J lost 1 base, with 6 bases between them. The V gene's germline CDR1 is SQVTM and CDR2 ANQGSEA. The CDR3 is 12 residues long. For the CDR3, the DNA is TGCAGCGTTGACGCGGATAACTATGGCTACACCTTC. Protein product: CSVDADNYGYTF.

This chain connects TRBV7-2 to TRBJ2-7, with 7 positions matching TRBD1. J lost 2 bases, V lost 1 base, and 11 bases had no gene match. Germline-derived CDR1 and CDR2 are SGHTA and FQGNSA. The CDR3 loop spans 17 amino acids. The CDR3 bases are TGTGCCAGCAGCTTAGTACCGGTCAGGACAGGCACCTACGAGCAGTACTTC. Translated: CASSLVPVRTGTYEQYF.